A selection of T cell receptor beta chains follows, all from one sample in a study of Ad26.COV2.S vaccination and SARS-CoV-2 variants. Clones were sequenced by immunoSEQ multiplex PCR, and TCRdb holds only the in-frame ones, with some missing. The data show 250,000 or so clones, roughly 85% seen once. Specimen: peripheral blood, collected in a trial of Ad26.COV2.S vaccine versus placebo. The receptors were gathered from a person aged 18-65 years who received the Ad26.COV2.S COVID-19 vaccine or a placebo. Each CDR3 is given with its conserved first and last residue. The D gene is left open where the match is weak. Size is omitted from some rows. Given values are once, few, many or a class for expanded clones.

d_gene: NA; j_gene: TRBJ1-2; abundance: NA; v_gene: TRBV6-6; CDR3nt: TGTGCCATTTCATCACAGGGAGACTATGGCTACACCTTC; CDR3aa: CAISSQGDYGYTF
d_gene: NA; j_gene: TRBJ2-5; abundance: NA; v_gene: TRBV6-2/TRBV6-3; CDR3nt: TGTGCCAGCAGTTTCGGGAGGGGGCGGGGGGAAGAGACCCAGTACTTC; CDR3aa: CASSFGRGRGEETQYF
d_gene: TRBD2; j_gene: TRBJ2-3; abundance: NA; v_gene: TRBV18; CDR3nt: TGTGCCAGCTCACCAGATACTAGCGGGAGGGAGGATACGCAGTATTTT; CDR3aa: CASSPDTSGREDTQYF
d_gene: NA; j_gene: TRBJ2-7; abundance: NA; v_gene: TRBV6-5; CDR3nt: TGTGCCAGCAGAGTGGAACTCTCCTACGAGCAGTACTTC; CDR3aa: CASRVELSYEQYF
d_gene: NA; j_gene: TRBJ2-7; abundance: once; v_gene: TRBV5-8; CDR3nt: TGTGCCAGCAGCTCCCCCCCTGTCGAGCAGTACTTC; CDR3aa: CASSSPPVEQYF
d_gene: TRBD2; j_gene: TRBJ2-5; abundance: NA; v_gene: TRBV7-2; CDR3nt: TGTGCCAGCAGCTTGCAGCGGGGGAACCAAGAGACCCAGTACTTC; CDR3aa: CASSLQRGNQETQYF
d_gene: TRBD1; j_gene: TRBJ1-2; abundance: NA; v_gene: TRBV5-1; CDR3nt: TGCGCCAGCAGCCCCGAGGGGGCGGACAGGGTCTATGGCTACACCTTC; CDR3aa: CASSPEGADRVYGYTF
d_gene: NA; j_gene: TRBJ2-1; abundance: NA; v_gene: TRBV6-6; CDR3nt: TGTGCCAGCAGGGAACGGGAGTACAATGAGCAGTTCTTC; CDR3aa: CASREREYNEQFF
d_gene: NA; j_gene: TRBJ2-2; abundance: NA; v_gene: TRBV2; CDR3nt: TGTGCCAGCTTCTTTAGCGGAAACACCGGGGAGCTGTTTTTT; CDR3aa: CASFFSGNTGELFF
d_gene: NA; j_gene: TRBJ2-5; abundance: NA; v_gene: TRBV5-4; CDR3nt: TGTGCCAGCAGCTCACCCGGGACAATTGAGACCCAGTACTTC; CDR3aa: CASSSPGTIETQYF
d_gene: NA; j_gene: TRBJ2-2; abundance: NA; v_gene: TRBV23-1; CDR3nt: TGCGCCGTCACCCCCCACGGTTCTGAAAGTCCCGGGGAGCTGTTTTTT; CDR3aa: CAVTPHGSESPGELFF
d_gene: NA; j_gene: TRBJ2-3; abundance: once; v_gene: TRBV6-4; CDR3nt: TGTGCCAGCAGTGACAGGGGCACAGATACGCAGTATTTT; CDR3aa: CASSDRGTDTQYF
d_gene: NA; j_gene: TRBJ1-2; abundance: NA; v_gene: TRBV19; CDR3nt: TGTGCCAGTAGTATAACTAACTATGGCTACACCTTC; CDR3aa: CASSITNYGYTF
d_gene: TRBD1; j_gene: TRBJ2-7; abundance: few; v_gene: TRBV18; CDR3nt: TGTGCCAGCTCACGACAGGGTAGGGGTGGTGAGCAGTACTTC; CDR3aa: CASSRQGRGGEQYF
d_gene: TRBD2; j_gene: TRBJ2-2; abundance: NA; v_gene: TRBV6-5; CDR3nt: TGTGCCAGCAACTTAGGACTAGTGGGCACCGGGGAGCTGTTTTTT; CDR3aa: CASNLGLVGTGELFF
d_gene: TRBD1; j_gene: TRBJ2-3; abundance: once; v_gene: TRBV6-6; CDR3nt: TGTGCCAGCAGAACCGGGACAGGGGCAGCAGATACGCAGTATTTT; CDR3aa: CASRTGTGAADTQYF
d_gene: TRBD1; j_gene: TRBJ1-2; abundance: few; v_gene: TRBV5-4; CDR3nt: TGTGCCAGCAGTCCTTGGGACAGGCTAGCTAACTATGGCTACACCTTC; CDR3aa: CASSPWDRLANYGYTF
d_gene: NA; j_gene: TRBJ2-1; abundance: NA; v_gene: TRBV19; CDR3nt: TGTGCCACTGGACGGACTGGGGGGAATGAGCAGTTCTTC; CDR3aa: CATGRTGGNEQFF
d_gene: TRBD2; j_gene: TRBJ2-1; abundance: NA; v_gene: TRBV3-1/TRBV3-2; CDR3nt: TGTGCCAGCAGCCAAGCTCGTCTTTACGGAGCGGGGGCCTACAATGAGCAGTTCTTC; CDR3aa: CASSQARLYGAGAYNEQFF
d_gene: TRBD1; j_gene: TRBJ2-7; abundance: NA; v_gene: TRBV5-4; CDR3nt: TGTGCCAGCAGCTCAGAGACAGGGGTAGAGTACGAGCAGTACTTC; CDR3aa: CASSSETGVEYEQYF
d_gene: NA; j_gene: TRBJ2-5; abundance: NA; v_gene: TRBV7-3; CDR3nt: TGTGCCAGCAGCCAAGGGCAGGGTCAAGAGACCCAGTACTTC; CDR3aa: CASSQGQGQETQYF
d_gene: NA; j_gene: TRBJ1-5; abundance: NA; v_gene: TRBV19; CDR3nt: TGTGCCAGTAGTATTTCCCACAGGTCCGTCCCCAATCAGCCCCAGCATTTT; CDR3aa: CASSISHRSVPNQPQHF
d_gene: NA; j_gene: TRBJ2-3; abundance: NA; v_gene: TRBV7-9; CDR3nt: TGTGCCAGCAGCTTAGCTCTTAGCAGCGCAGATACGCAGTATTTT; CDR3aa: CASSLALSSADTQYF
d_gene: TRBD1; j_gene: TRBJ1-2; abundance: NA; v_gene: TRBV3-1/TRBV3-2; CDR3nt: TGTGCCAGCAGCCAAGTCCAACCGGGACAGAACTATGGCTACACCTTC; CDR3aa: CASSQVQPGQNYGYTF
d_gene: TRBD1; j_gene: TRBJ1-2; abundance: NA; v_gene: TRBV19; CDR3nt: TGTGCCAGTAGTATCACCCGGGACAGGTCCTATGGCTACACCTTC; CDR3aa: CASSITRDRSYGYTF
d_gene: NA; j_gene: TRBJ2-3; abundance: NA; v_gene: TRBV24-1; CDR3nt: TGTGCCACCAGTGGTGGGACTCTTGTTTCTAGCACAGATACGCAGTATTTT; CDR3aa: CATSGGTLVSSTDTQYF
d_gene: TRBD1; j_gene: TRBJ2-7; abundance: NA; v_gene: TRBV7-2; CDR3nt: TGTGCCAGCAGCTTGATGACAGGGAAAAGCTACGAGCAGTACTTC; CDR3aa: CASSLMTGKSYEQYF
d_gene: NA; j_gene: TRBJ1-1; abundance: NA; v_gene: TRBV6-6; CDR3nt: TGTGCCAGCTCAAACTCGCGGGGGAAAATGAACACTGAAGCTTTCTTT; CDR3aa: CASSNSRGKMNTEAFF
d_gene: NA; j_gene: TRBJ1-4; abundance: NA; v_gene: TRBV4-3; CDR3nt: TGCGCCAGCAGCCCCTGGGACCGATCCAATGAAAAACTGTTTTTT; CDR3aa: CASSPWDRSNEKLFF
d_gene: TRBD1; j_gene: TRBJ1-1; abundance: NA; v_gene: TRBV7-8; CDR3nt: TGTGCCAGCAGCCCGGGGGACAGGATTGCTGAAGCTTTCTTT; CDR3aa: CASSPGDRIAEAFF
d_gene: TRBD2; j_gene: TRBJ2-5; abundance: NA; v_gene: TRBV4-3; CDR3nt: TGCGCCAGCAGCCAAGACGGGAGGGAAGAGACCCAGTACTTC; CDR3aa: CASSQDGREETQYF
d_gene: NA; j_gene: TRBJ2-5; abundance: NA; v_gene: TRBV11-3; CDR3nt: TGTGCCAGCAGCACAAACAGGGTGGAGACCCAGTACTTC; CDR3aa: CASSTNRVETQYF
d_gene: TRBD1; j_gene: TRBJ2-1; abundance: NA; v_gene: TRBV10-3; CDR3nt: TGTGCCATCAGTGAGTCGAGGGGAAAACAGGGGAGCACCTACAATGAGCAGTTCTTC; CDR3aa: CAISESRGKQGSTYNEQFF
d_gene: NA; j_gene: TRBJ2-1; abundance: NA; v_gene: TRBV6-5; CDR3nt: TGTGCCAGCAGTTTCGACACCACATCCTACAATGAGCAGTTCTTC; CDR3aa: CASSFDTTSYNEQFF
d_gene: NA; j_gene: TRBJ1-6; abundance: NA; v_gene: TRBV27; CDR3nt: TGTGCCAGCAGTTTAAGGACCTCGGTCTCCTATAATTCACCCCTCCACTTT; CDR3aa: CASSLRTSVSYNSPLHF
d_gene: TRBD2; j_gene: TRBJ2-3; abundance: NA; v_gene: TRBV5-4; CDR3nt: TGTGCCAGCAGCTTCATCGGACTAGCGGGAGGGGGAAGCACAGATACGCAGTATTTT; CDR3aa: CASSFIGLAGGGSTDTQYF
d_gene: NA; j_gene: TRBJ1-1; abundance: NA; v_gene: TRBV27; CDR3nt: TGTGCCAGCAGTTTAACAGGGTTGAGTTTAAGGACTGAAGCTTTCTTT; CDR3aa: CASSLTGLSLRTEAFF
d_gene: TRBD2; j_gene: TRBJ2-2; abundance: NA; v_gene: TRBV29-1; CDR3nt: TGCAGCGTCGCCCTAGCGGGAGTGCGCGGGGAGCTGTTTTTT; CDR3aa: CSVALAGVRGELFF
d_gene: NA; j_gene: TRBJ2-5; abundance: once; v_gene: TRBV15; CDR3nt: TGTGCCACCAGCAGAGATTTAGCGGGACAGGGCCAAGAGACCCAGTACTTC; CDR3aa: CATSRDLAGQGQETQYF
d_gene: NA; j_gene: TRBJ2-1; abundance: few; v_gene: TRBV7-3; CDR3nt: TGTGCCAGCAGCTCTGATCTAGCGCGCGAGCAGTTCTTC; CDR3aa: CASSSDLAREQFF
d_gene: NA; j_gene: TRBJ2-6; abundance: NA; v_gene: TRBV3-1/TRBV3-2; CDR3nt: TGTGCCAGCAGCCAACGGTCCCGGACAGATTTTTCTGGGGCCAACGTCCTGACTTTC; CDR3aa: CASSQRSRTDFSGANVLTF
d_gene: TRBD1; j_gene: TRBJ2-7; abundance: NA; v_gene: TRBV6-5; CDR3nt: TGTGCCAGCAGTTACTTTCACAGGGGCCCCTACTACGAGCAGTACTTC; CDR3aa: CASSYFHRGPYYEQYF
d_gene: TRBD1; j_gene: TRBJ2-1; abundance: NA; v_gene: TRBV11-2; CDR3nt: TGTGCCAGCAGCCCTTGGATTAAGGACAGGGGGACCAATGAGCAGTTCTTC; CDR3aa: CASSPWIKDRGTNEQFF
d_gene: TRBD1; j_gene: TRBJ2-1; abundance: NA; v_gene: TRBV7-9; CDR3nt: TGTGCCAGCAGCCCCGGGACAGGTAGACAAAATGAGCAGTTCTTC; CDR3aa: CASSPGTGRQNEQFF
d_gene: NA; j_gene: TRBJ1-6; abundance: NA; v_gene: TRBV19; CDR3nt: TGTGCCAGTAGTCTCGGACAGAGCTCCTATAATTCACCCCTCCACTTT; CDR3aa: CASSLGQSSYNSPLHF
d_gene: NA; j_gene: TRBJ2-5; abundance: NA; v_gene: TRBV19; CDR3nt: TGTGCCAGTAGTGGGGGGCGAGAGACCCAGTACTTC; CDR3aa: CASSGGRETQYF
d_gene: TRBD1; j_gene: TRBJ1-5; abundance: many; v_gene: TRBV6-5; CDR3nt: TGTGCCAGCAGTTACTCCAAGACAGGGGGTCAGCCCCAGCATTTT; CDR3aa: CASSYSKTGGQPQHF
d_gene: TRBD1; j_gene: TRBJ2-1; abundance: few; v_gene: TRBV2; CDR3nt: TGTGCCAGCAGTGTGGACAGGGGCTACAATGAGCAGTTCTTC; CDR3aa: CASSVDRGYNEQFF
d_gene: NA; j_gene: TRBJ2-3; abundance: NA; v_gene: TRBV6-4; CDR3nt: TGTGCCAGCAGTGAGGGCCAGGGGAGCACAGATACGCAGTATTTT; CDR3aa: CASSEGQGSTDTQYF
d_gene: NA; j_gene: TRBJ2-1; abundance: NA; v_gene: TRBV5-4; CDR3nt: TGTGCCAGCAGCCGACCAGAGGGTGTGCGTGAGTGGTACTCCTACAATGAGCAGTTCTTC; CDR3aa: CASSRPEGVREWYSYNEQFF